The 12 T cell receptor beta chains below were found in one sample sequenced in a study of blood T cell repertoires in COVID-19. Libraries were prepared by immunoSEQ multiplex PCR; TCRdb keeps only in-frame clonotypes and omits some of them. The sample consists of over 120,000 clones, around four fifths of them appearing once. The sample consisted of PBMCs or T cells enriched from blood (not recorded which). These receptors all come from a woman in her forties or fifties who had recovered from COVID-19.

The rearrangement uses TRBV10-3 and TRBJ2-5; 13 positions match TRBD2. This CDR3 comprises 13 residues. In germline, CDR1 is ENHRY, CDR2 SYGVKD. After removal of 9 bases from V and 5 bases from J, the junction contained 3 bases not matched to a gene. This CDR3 is CAISLAGGETQYF. CDR3 in DNA: TGTGCCATTTCACTAGCGGGGGGGGAGACCCAGTACTTC.

The chain couples TRBV4-1 to TRBJ2-7; D perhaps matches TRBD2 (6 bases). The V end lost 2 bases, the J end lost 0 bases, and 11 bases lay between the germline ends. The CDR3 has 15 residues. Germline V gene lookup returns CDR1 MGHRA and CDR2 YSYEKL. CDR3 in amino acids: CASSQPPGSSYEQYF. The CDR3 DNA reads TGCGCCAGCAGCCAACCCCCCGGGAGCTCCTACGAGCAGTACTTC.

V is TRBV11-2 and J is TRBJ2-2; D is unresolved. Germline values: CDR1 SGHAT, CDR2 FQNNGV. V was pared by 2 bases and J by 1 base, with 5 bases between. CDR3 size: 14 residues. CDR3 DNA sequence: TGTGCCAGCAGCTTATCACAGAACACCGGGGAGCTGTTTTTT. Its translation is CASSLSQNTGELFF.

This chain connects TRBV19 to TRBJ1-5; 8 positions match TRBD1. The CDR3 covers 16 residues. Trimming removed 5 bases from V and 2 bases from J; junction bases left unmatched: 8. CDR1 and CDR2 (germline): LNHDA, SQIVND (reference sequence). The CDR3 DNA is TGTGCCAGTAGTCAGAGGACAGGGAAGGGCAATCAGCCCCAGCATTTT. Protein: CASSQRTGKGNQPQHF.

The chain uses TRBV18 and TRBJ2-3; 8 nucleotides align to TRBD2. The CDR3 runs to 15 residues. Germline V gives CDR1 KGHSH, CDR2 LQKENI. Losses at the gene ends were 3 bases for V and 7 bases for J; bases not matched to a gene: 9. DNA for the CDR3: TGTGCCAGCTCACCTCCGGGGGGGGCTTACCATACGCAGTATTTT. Translated: CASSPPGGAYHTQYF.

The V call is TRBV7-2, the J call TRBJ1-2; D is possibly TRBD1 (6 bases). The CDR3 is 14 amino acids. Trimming removed 5 bases from V and 5 bases from J, with 15 bases in between. Per germline, CDR1 SGHTA and CDR2 FQGNSA. CDR3 DNA: TGTGCCAGCAGCGTGCCTCAGGGGTGGTATGGCTACACCTTC. The encoded protein is CASSVPQGWYGYTF.

The chain joins TRBV30 to TRBJ1-2; D is ambiguous. The CDR3 loop spans 12 amino acids. Germline V gene lookup returns CDR1 GTSNPN and CDR2 SVGIG (reference sequence). The V gene lost 5 bases and the J gene lost 3 bases, with 10 bases spanning the gap. Written as DNA, the CDR3 is TGTGCCTGGGGGCGGGCATACTATGGCTACACCTTC. This codes for CAWGRAYYGYTF. The whole variable domain, remainder taken from reference TRBV30 and TRBJ1-2, is SQTIHQWPATLVQPVGSPLSLECTVEGTSNPNLYWYRQAAGRGLQLLFYSVGIGQISSEVPQNLSASRPQDRQFILSSKKLLLSDSGFYLCAWGRAYYGYTFGSGTRLTVV.

The V call is TRBV5-6, the J call TRBJ2-5, with 10 bases fitting TRBD2. The V and J ends lost 1 base and 0 bases, in that order; junction bases with no gene match: 12. CDR1 is SGHDT and CDR2 is YYEEEE in the germline V gene. This CDR3 is 19 amino acids long. The CDR3 sequence is CASSLRGLGLAVYQETQYF. The CDR3 region has the DNA TGTGCCAGCAGCTTGAGGGGGCTAGGACTAGCGGTGTACCAAGAGACCCAGTACTTC.

The rearrangement uses TRBV4-1 and TRBJ2-3, with D perhaps matching TRBD2 (5 bases). CDR1 MGHRA and CDR2 YSYEKL come from the germline V gene. The CDR3 length is 16 residues. V lost 0 bases and J lost 1, with 11 bases in between. The CDR3 is CASSQDRAEGTDTQYF. The DNA for the CDR3 is TGCGCCAGCAGCCAAGATCGGGCGGAGGGCACAGATACGCAGTATTTT.

This chain links TRBV29-1 with TRBJ2-5; a possible D gene is TRBD1 (6 bases). The CDR3 loop spans 12 amino acids. Trimming shortened V by 8 bases and J by 4 bases, and 14 bases separated the two germline ends. CDR1 SQVTM and CDR2 ANQGSEA come from the germline V gene. The DNA of the CDR3 is TGCAGCCCTAAGGACAGTACAGAGACCCAGTACTTC. It is translated as CSPKDSTETQYF. The full variable domain, with the rest looked up from reference TRBV29-1 and TRBJ2-5, is SAVISQKPSRDICQRGTSLTIQCQVDSQVTMMFWYRQQPGQSLTLIATANQGSEATYESGFVIDKFPISRPNLTFSTLTVSNMSPEDSSIYLCSPKDSTETQYFGPGTRLLVL.

The chain carries TRBV6-1 and TRBJ1-5, with a tentative D call TRBD1 (5 bases). Trimming took off 4 bases at V and 0 bases at J, with 13 bases between the two ends. The CDR3 is 16 residues long. Looked up from germline, CDR1 is MNHNS and CDR2 is SASEGT. CDR3 nucleotides: TGTGCCAGCAGTGGGGGGAGGGATCTTAGCAATCAGCCCCAGCATTTT. The encoded protein is CASSGGRDLSNQPQHF.

This clone was recorded only once. The rearrangement links TRBV2 to TRBJ1-5; TRBD1 agrees at 7 bases. Unmatched junction bases numbered 3, after V lost 7 bases and J lost 3 bases. CDR3 length equals 13 residues. Germline V gene lookup returns CDR1 SNHLY and CDR2 FYNNEI. The chain's CDR3 is CASKGTANQPQHF. The DNA for the CDR3 is TGTGCCAGCAAGGGGACAGCCAATCAGCCCCAGCATTTT.